The 22 T cell receptor beta chains below all came from one sample that was sequenced in a study of blood T cell repertoires in COVID-19. Using immunoSEQ multiplex PCR, the repertoire was profiled, and TCRdb retains in-frame clones only, with some absent. The table records approximately 84,000 clones, roughly 90% of them present only once. Sequences were obtained from peripheral blood. These TCRs come from a human donor with active COVID-19. The donor label of this sample is uncertain.

This chain links TRBV19 with TRBJ2-3; 7 bases map to TRBD1. The germline V gene has CDR1 LNHDA and CDR2 SQIVND (reference sequence). V shed 9 bases, J shed 4 bases, and the junction held 7 bases outside the gene matches. This CDR3 region has 13 residues. CDR3 sequence (DNA): TGTGCCAGCCGGGACAGTAGCCCAGATACGCAGTATTTT. Translating gives CASRDSSPDTQYF. Based on the CDR3 plus reference TRBV19 and TRBJ2-3, the full variable domain is DGGITQSPKYLFRKEGQNVTLSCEQNLNHDAMYWYRQDPGQGLRLIYYSQIVNDFQKGDIAEGYSVSREKKESFPLTVTSAQKNPTAFYLCASRDSSPDTQYFGPGTRLTVL.

This sequence joins TRBV15 and TRBJ2-2, with 9 bases lining up with TRBD2. CDR1 and CDR2 (germline): LNHNV, YYDKDF (reference sequence). Trimming took 5 bases from V and 1 from J; bases not matched to a gene: 5. The CDR3 is 16 amino acids. CDR3 loop: CATSARLAENTGELFF. The DNA for the CDR3 is TGTGCCACCAGCGCCCGACTAGCGGAGAACACCGGGGAGCTGTTTTTT.

The gene calls are TRBV9 and TRBJ2-5; TRBD2 is a possible D gene (7 bases). Looked up from germline, CDR1 is SGDLS and CDR2 is YYNGEE. The V end lost 1 base, the J end lost 4 bases, and 14 bases lay between the germline ends. There are 15 residues in the CDR3. The CDR3 loop is CASSVFGGAPETQYF. CDR3 sequence (DNA): TGTGCCAGCAGCGTATTTGGGGGGGCTCCAGAGACCCAGTACTTC. The full variable domain, with the rest looked up from reference TRBV9 and TRBJ2-5, is DSGVTQTPKHLITATGQRVTLRCSPRSGDLSVYWYQQSLDQGLQFLIQYYNGEERAKGNILERFSAQQFPDLHSELNLSSLELGDSALYFCASSVFGGAPETQYFGPGTRLLVL.

V usage is TRBV24-1 and J usage is TRBJ1-5; D ambiguous. Trimming took 12 bases from V and 0 from J, leaving 11 bases between them. The CDR3 spans 13 residues. Germline V gene data show CDR1 as KGHDR and CDR2 as SFDVKD. In DNA form, the CDR3 reads TGTGCCTCGGTGAAGAATAGCAATCAGCCCCAGCATTTT. The encoded protein is CASVKNSNQPQHF.

V and J are TRBV28 and TRBJ2-7; 7 nucleotides align to TRBD1. CDR1 and CDR2 (germline): MDHEN, SYDVKM. CDR3 length equals 14 residues. The trim removed 6 bases at V and 3 bases at J, leaving 8 bases unmatched. The CDR3 bases are TGTGCCAGCAGGTTGACAGGGATGAACTACGAGCAGTACTTC. As protein: CASRLTGMNYEQYF.

J is TRBJ1-5 and V is TRBV27, with TRBD1 identical over 12 bases. Trimming at V came to 2 bases and at J to 7 bases, leaving 6 bases not matched to a gene. The germline V gene has CDR1 MNHEY and CDR2 SMNVEV (reference sequence). There are 16 residues in the CDR3. Here the CDR3 DNA reads TGTGCCAGCAGTTTAGTGGGACAGGGGGCCCGGCAGCCCCAGCATTTT. Translating gives CASSLVGQGARQPQHF.

The chain links TRBV9 to TRBJ2-2; 9 bases match TRBD1. The V segment lost 1 base and the J segment 2 bases; nucleotides outside the gene matches: 3. Germline CDR1 SGDLS, CDR2 YYNGEE. The CDR3 loop spans 16 amino acids. CDR3 residues: CASSVSDRGNTGELFF. The CDR3 DNA follows: TGTGCCAGCAGCGTATCGGACAGGGGAAACACCGGGGAGCTGTTTTTT.

The genes are TRBV6-5 and TRBJ1-6, with D perhaps matching TRBD1 (6 bases). Trimming shortened V by 7 bases and J by 7 bases, and 17 bases separated the two germline ends. Germline V CDR1 and CDR2: MNHEY, SVGAGI. CDR3 length: 15 residues. CDR3 in amino acids: CASTAGVVRNSPLHF. The DNA of the CDR3 is TGTGCCAGCACCGCAGGGGTCGTAAGAAATTCACCCCTCCACTTT.

The V call is TRBV11-2, the J call TRBJ2-1; TRBD2 aligns across 10 bases. The CDR3 is made up of 15 amino acids. V trimming: 1 base; J trimming: 7 bases; junction bases outside the gene matches: 4. The germline CDR1 and CDR2 sequences are SGHAT and FQNNGV. CDR3 sequence (DNA): TGTGCCAGCAGCTTAGGAGCGGGGGGGTTGAATGAGCAGTTCTTC. Translated, it gives CASSLGAGGLNEQFF.

This rearrangement joins TRBV7-9 to TRBJ2-1, with 8 nucleotides matching TRBD2. J lost 4 bases, V lost 0 bases, and 2 bases had no gene match. The length of the CDR3 is 15 residues. CDR1 SEHNR and CDR2 FQNEAQ come from the germline V gene (reference sequence). The CDR3 DNA follows: TGTGCCAGCAGCTTAGCGGGACTAGAATACAATGAGCAGTTCTTC. It is translated as CASSLAGLEYNEQFF.

V gene TRBV13 combines with J gene TRBJ2-2; 7 bases fit TRBD1. CDR3 length: 16 residues. V was pared by 5 bases and J by 3 bases, with 9 bases of the junction left unmatched. CDR1 PRHDT and CDR2 FYEKMQ come from the germline V gene (reference sequence). The CDR3 loop reads CASSPAGTAYTGELFF. The DNA of the CDR3 is TGTGCCAGCAGCCCCGCCGGGACAGCCTACACCGGGGAGCTGTTTTTT.

The J gene is TRBJ2-5, the V gene TRBV5-1, with D tentatively TRBD2 (7 bases). V lost 5 bases, J lost 5 bases, and 13 bases lay in between. This CDR3 is 13 amino acids long. The germline V gene encodes CDR1 SGHRS and CDR2 YFSETQ. The CDR3 here is CASRVGGLETQYF. For the CDR3, the DNA is TGCGCCAGCAGGGTCGGGGGGCTTGAGACCCAGTACTTC.

J is TRBJ1-3 and V is TRBV4-3; D unclear. V was clipped by 0 bases and J by 0 bases, with 15 bases between them. The CDR3 totals 18 residues. Looked up from germline, CDR1 is LGHNA and CDR2 is YSLEER. The CDR3 here is CASSQESVQWSSGNTIYF. The CDR3 coding sequence is TGCGCCAGCAGCCAAGAAAGTGTCCAGTGGAGCTCTGGAAACACCATATATTTT.

The genes are TRBV21-1 and TRBJ1-2. TRBV21-1 is a pseudogene locus. This CDR3 region has 12 residues. The CDR3 is CASSPEPYGYTF. CDR3 coding DNA: TGTGCCAGCAGCCCCGAGCCCTATGGCTACACCTTC.

The chain employs TRBV9 and TRBJ2-2, with no clear D. The CDR3 sequence is 14 residues long. Trimming pared 0 bases from V and 5 bases from J, leaving 8 bases between. The germline V gene has CDR1 SGDLS and CDR2 YYNGEE. This CDR3 reads CASSVGGSTGELFF. DNA of the CDR3: TGTGCCAGCAGCGTAGGCGGTTCAACCGGGGAGCTGTTTTTT.

This chain connects TRBV27 to TRBJ2-5; D perhaps matches TRBD2 (5 bases). The CDR3 contains 14 residues. Germline loops: CDR1 MNHEY, CDR2 SMNVEV (reference sequence). Trimming stripped 4 bases from V and 4 bases from J, with 13 bases between. The CDR3 DNA reads TGTGCCAGCAGTTATGCACTAGGAACAGAGACCCAGTACTTC. Translation: CASSYALGTETQYF.

This clone was seen only once. The V gene is TRBV7-3, the J gene TRBJ2-1; 9 bases are shared with TRBD1. J gave up 0 bases and V 3 bases, and 15 bases lay outside the gene matches. The germline V gene encodes CDR1 SGHTA and CDR2 FQGTGA. The CDR3 is 20 amino acids. CDR3 nucleotides: TGTGCCAGCAGCTTGGGGCCGGGACAGGGTTTTCAGAGCTCCTACAATGAGCAGTTCTTC. This encodes CASSLGPGQGFQSSYNEQFF.

The chain has TRBV6-6 and TRBJ2-7; TRBD1 matches at 8 bases. The V gene end was trimmed by 4 bases and the J gene end by 2 bases; junction bases not matched to a gene: 7. The CDR3 loop spans 15 amino acids. Germline CDR1 MNHNY, CDR2 SVGAGI (reference sequence). CDR3: CASSSLDRGTYEQYF. The DNA for the CDR3 is TGTGCCAGCAGTTCCCTCGACAGGGGCACCTACGAGCAGTACTTC.

The chain couples TRBV4-3 to TRBJ1-3; unclear D gene. Germline CDR1 LGHNA, CDR2 YSLEER. CDR3 length: 12 amino acids. V lost 4 bases to trimming and J lost 4 bases, with 5 bases between them. The CDR3 loop is CASSPNGNTIYF. In DNA, the CDR3 is TGCGCCAGCAGCCCTAACGGAAACACCATATATTTT.

The chain combines TRBV7-9 with TRBJ2-7; TRBD1 aligns across 7 bases. V lost 8 bases, J lost 2 bases, and 9 bases stayed unmatched. The CDR3 contains 14 residues. Germline-derived CDR1 and CDR2 are SEHNR and FQNEAQ (reference sequence). This chain's CDR3 is CASSSGTETYEQYF. CDR3 coding DNA: TGTGCCAGCTCCTCCGGGACAGAGACCTACGAGCAGTACTTC.

This chain links TRBV9 with TRBJ1-2; 10 bases align to TRBD1. Germline V gives CDR1 SGDLS, CDR2 YYNGEE. Trimming removed 0 bases from V and 4 bases from J; junction bases left unmatched: 3. The CDR3 is 15 residues long. The CDR3 nucleotides read TGTGCCAGCAGCGTAGGGGGACAGGGGAGCTATGGCTACACCTTC. Amino acids: CASSVGGQGSYGYTF.

The rearrangement links TRBV3-1 (or the pseudogene TRBV3-2) to TRBJ2-6, with 7 bases identical to TRBD2. The CDR3 contains 16 residues. The ends lost 2 bases at V and 1 base at J; junction bases unmatched: 2. Germline CDR1 is LGHDT and CDR2 is YNNKEL (reference sequence). The CDR3 protein is CASSQREGSGANVLTF. Here the CDR3 DNA reads TGTGCCAGCAGCCAAAGGGAGGGGTCTGGGGCCAACGTCCTGACTTTC.